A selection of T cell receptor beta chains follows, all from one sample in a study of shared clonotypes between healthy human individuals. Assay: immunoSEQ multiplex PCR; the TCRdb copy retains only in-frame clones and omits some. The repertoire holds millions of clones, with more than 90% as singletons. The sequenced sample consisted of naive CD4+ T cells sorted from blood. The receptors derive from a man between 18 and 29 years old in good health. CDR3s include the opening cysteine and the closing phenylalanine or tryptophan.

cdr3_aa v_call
CASSQSRQTNYGYTF TRBV4-2
CASSLPRRQGGQPQHF TRBV28
CASSYWDRSTDTQYF TRBV6-6
CASSWGVGVTDTQYF TRBV7-2
CASDFSNLSTDTQYF TRBV2
CASSDQSSGVYNEQFF TRBV6-1
CASSIEVRSYTEAFF TRBV19
CASSPTSGGAGDTQYF TRBV9
CAIGQPSGANVLTF TRBV10-3
CASSPGLADFYEQYF TRBV11-2
CAISELPGYGYTF TRBV6-5